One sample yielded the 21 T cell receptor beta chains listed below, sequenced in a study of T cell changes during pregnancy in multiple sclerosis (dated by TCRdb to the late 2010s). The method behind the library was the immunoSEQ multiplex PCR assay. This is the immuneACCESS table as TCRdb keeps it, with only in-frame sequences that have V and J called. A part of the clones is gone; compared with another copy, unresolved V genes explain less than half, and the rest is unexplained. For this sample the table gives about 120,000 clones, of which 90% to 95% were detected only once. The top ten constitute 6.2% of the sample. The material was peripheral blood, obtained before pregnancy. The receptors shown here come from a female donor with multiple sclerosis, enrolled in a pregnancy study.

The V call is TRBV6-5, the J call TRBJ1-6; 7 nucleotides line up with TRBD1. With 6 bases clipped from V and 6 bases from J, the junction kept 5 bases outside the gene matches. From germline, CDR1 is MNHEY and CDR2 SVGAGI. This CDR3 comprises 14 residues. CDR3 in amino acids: CASSRGQLNSPLHF. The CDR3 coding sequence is TGTGCCAGCAGCCGGGGACAGCTTAATTCACCCCTCCACTTT.

The CDR3 spells CASSQEGSGAYNEQFF. The CDR3 DNA is TGTGCCAGCAGCCAAGAGGGTAGCGGGGCCTACAATGAGCAGTTCTTC. The chain couples TRBV4-2 to TRBJ2-1; 8 nucleotides line up with TRBD2. This CDR3 has 16 residues. Unmatched junction bases numbered 3, after V lost 0 bases and J lost 2 bases. Germline V gene lookup returns CDR1 LGHNA and CDR2 YNFKEQ.

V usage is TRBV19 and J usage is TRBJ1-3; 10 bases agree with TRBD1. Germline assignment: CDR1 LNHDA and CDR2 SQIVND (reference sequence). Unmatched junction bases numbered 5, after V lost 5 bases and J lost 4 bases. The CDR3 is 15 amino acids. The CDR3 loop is CASSSTGGSGNTIYF. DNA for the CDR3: TGTGCCAGTAGTTCGACAGGGGGCTCCGGAAACACCATATATTTT.

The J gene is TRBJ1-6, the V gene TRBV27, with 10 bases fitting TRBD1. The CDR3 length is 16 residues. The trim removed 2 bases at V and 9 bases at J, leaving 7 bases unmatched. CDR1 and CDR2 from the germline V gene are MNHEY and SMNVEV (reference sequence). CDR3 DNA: TGTGCCAGCAGTTTACTCCCGGGACAGGGGATTTCACCCCTCCACTTT. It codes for CASSLLPGQGISPLHF.

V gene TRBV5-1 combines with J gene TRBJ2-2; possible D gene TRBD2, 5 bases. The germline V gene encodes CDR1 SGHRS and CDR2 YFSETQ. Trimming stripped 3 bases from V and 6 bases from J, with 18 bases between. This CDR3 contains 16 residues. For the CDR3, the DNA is TGCGCCAGCAGCTCCCAAGGGAGCGTTGGCGCCGGGGAGCTGTTTTTT. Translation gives CASSSQGSVGAGELFF.

The CDR3 bases are TGCGCCAGCAGCTTGGCAGGGGGGCAACCCAGCACAGATACGCAGTATTTT. Protein sequence: CASSLAGGQPSTDTQYF. The rearrangement uses TRBV5-1 and TRBJ2-3; possibly TRBD1 for D (7 bases). Germline V gene lookup returns CDR1 SGHRS and CDR2 YFSETQ. Trimming cost V 0 bases and J 0 bases, with 14 bases left between them. This CDR3 is 17 amino acids long.

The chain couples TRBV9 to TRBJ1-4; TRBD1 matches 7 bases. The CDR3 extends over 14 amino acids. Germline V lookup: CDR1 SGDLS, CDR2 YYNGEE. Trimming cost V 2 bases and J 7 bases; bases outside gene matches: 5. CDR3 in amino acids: CASSVTGTAEKLFF. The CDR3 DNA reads TGTGCCAGCAGCGTTACCGGGACAGCTGAAAAACTGTTTTTT. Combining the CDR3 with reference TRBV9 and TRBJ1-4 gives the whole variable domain DSGVTQTPKHLITATGQRVTLRCSPRSGDLSVYWYQQSLDQGLQFLIQYYNGEERAKGNILERFSAQQFPDLHSELNLSSLELGDSALYFCASSVTGTAEKLFFGSGTQLSVL.

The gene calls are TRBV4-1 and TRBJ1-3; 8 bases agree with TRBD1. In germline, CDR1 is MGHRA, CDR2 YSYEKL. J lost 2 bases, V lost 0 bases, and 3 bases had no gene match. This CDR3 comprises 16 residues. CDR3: CASSQEGQVTGNTIYF. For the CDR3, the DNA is TGCGCCAGCAGCCAAGAGGGACAGGTCACTGGAAACACCATATATTTT.

Written as DNA, the CDR3 is TGTGCCAGCAGCTTAGTTAGGGGGACAGGGAAATACGAGCAGTACTTC. Residues: CASSLVRGTGKYEQYF. The chain recombines TRBV11-2 with TRBJ2-7; 9 bases are shared with TRBD1. V trimming: 1 base; J trimming: 4 bases; junction bases outside the gene matches: 8. The CDR3 extends over 16 amino acids. CDR1 and CDR2 (germline): SGHAT, FQNNGV.

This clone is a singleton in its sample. The CDR3, as DNA: TGTGCCTGGAGTATTGGCAGGAAGAACACTGAAGCTTTCTTT. Protein: CAWSIGRKNTEAFF. This chain joins TRBV30 and TRBJ1-1, with D unclear. The CDR3 spans 14 residues. The V end was cut by 2 bases, the J end by 1 base, with 11 bases between. Germline V gives CDR1 GTSNPN, CDR2 SVGIG (reference sequence).

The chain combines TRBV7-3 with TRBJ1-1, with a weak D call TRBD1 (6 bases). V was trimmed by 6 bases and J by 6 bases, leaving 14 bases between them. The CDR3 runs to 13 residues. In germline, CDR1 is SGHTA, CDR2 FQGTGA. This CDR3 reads CASSPRGGAEAFF. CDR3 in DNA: TGTGCCAGCAGTCCCCGGGGGGGCGCTGAAGCTTTCTTT.

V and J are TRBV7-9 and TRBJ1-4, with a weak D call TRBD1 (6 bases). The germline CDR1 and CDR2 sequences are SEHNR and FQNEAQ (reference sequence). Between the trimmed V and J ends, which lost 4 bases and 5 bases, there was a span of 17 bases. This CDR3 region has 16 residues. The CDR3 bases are TGTGCCAGCAGCTCACAGCGGGGGGGGCTGAATGAAAAACTGTTTTTT. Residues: CASSSQRGGLNEKLFF.

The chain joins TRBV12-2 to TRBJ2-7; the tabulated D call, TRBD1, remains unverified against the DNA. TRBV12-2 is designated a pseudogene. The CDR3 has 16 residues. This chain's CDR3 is CASRLGGVRGLNEQYF. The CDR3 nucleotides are TGTGCAAGTCGCTTAGGGGGGGTCAGGGGGCTCAACGAGCAGTACTTC.

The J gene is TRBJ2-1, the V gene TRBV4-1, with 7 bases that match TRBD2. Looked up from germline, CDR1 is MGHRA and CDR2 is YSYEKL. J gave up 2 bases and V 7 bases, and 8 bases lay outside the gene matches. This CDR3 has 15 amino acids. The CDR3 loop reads CASTPRGGAYNEQFF. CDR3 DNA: TGCGCCAGCACCCCCCGGGGAGGGGCCTACAATGAGCAGTTCTTC.

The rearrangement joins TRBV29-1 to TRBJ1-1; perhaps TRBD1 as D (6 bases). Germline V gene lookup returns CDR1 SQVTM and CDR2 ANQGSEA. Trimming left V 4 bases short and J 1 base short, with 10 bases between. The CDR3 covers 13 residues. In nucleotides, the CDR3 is TGCAGCGTTGGCATGGACAGGAACACTGAAGCTTTCTTT. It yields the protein CSVGMDRNTEAFF.

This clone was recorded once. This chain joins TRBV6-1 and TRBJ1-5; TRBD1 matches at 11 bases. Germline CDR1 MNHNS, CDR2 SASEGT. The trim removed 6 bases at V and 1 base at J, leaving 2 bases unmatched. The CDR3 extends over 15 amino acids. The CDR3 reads CASRGDRGSNQPQHF. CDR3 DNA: TGTGCCAGCAGGGGGGACAGGGGGAGCAATCAGCCCCAGCATTTT.

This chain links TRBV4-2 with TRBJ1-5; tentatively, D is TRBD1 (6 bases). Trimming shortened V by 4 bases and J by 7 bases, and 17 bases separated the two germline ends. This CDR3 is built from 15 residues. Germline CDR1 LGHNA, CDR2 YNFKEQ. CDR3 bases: TGTGCCAGCAGCCTGGCGGGCGGGGGCGGGCAGCCCCAGCATTTT. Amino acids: CASSLAGGGGQPQHF.

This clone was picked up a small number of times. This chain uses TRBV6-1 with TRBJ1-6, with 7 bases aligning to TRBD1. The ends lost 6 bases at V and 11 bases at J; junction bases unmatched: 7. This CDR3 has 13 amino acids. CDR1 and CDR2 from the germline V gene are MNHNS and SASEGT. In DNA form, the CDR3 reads TGTGCCAGCAGACAGGGGCTGGAGGCACCCCTCCACTTT. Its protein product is CASRQGLEAPLHF.

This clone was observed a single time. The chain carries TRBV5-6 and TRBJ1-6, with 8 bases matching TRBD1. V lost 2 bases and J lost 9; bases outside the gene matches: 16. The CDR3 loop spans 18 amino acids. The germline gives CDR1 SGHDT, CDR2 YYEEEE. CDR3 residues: CASSFNLGPGTGFSPLHF. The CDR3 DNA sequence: TGTGCCAGCAGCTTTAACCTTGGCCCCGGGACAGGTTTTTCACCCCTCCACTTT.

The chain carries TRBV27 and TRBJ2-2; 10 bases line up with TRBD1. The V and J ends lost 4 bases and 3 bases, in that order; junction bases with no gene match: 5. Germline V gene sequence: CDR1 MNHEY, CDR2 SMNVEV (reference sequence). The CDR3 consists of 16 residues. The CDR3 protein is CASSSLGTGDTGELFF. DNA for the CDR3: TGTGCCAGCAGTTCTTTAGGGACAGGGGACACCGGGGAGCTGTTTTTT.

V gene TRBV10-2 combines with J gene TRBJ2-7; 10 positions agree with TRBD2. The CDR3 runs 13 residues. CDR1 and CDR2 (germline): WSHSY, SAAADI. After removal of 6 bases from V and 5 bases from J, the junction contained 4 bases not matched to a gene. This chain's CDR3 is CASRIAGGHEQYF. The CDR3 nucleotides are TGCGCCAGCAGAATAGCGGGGGGCCACGAGCAGTACTTC.